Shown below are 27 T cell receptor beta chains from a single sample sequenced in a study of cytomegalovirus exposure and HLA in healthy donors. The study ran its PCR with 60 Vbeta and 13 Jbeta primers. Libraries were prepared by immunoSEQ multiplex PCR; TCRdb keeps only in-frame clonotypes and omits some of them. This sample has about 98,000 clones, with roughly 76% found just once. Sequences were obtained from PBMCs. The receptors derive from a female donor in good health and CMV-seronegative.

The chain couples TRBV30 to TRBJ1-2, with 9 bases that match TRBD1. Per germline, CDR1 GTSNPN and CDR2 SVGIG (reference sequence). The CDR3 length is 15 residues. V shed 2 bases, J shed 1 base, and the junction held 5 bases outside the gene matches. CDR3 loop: CAWSKGQGHNYGYTF. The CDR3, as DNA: TGTGCCTGGAGTAAAGGACAGGGGCATAACTATGGCTACACCTTC.

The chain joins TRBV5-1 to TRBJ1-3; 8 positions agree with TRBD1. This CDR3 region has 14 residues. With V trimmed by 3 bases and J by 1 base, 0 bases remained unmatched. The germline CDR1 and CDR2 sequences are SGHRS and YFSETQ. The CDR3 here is CASSWTGSGNTIYF. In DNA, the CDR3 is TGCGCCAGCAGCTGGACAGGGTCTGGAAACACCATATATTTT.

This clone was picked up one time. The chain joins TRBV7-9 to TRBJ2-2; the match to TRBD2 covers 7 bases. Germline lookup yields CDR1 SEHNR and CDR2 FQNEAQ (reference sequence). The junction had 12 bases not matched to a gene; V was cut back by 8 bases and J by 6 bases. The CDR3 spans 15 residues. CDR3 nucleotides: TGTGCCAGCTCGCCGGGAGGTCTAGTGTCCGGGGAGCTGTTTTTT. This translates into CASSPGGLVSGELFF.

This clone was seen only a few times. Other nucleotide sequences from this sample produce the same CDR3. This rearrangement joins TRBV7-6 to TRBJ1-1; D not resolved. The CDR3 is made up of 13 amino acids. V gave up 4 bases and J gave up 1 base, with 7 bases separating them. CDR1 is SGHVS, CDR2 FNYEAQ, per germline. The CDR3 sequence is CASSSQWNTEAFF. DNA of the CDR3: TGTGCCAGCAGCTCCCAATGGAACACTGAAGCTTTCTTT.

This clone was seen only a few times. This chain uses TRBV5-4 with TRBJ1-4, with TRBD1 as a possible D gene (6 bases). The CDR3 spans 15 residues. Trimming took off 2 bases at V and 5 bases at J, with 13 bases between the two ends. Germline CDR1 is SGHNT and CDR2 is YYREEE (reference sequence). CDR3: CASSFAGANNEKLFF. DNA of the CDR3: TGTGCCAGCAGCTTCGCAGGGGCCAACAATGAAAAACTGTTTTTT.

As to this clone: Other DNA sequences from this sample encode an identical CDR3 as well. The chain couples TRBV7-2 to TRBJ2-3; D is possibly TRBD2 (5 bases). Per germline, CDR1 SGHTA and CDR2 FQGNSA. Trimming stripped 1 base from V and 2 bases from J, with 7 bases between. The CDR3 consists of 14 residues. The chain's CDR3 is CASSLVGNTDTQYF. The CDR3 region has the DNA TGTGCCAGCAGCTTAGTCGGGAACACAGATACGCAGTATTTT.

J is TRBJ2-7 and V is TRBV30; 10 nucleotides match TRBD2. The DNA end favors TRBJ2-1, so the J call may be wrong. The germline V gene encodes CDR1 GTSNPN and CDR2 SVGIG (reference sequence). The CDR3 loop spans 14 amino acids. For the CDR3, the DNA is TGTGCCTGGAGTATTCTAGCGGGAGCCCACGAGCAGTTCTTC. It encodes CAWSILAGAHEQFF.

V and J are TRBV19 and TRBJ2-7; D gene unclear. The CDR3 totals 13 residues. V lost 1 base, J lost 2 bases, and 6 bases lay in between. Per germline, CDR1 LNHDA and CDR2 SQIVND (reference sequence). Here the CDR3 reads CASSIGPPYEQYF. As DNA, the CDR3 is TGTGCCAGTAGTATAGGGCCTCCCTACGAGCAGTACTTC.

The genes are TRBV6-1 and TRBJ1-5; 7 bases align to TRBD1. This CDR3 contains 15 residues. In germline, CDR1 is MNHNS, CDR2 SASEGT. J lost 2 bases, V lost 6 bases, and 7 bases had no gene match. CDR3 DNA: TGTGCCAGCAGCTCAGGGGGAAAGGGCAATCAGCCCCAGCATTTT. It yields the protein CASSSGGKGNQPQHF.

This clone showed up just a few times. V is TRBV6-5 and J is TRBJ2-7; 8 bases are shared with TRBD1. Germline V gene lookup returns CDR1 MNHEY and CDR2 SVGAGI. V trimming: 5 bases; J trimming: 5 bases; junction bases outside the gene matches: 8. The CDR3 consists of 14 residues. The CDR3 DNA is TGTGCCAGCAGTGGACAGGGCCATCTTAACGAGCAGTACTTC. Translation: CASSGQGHLNEQYF.

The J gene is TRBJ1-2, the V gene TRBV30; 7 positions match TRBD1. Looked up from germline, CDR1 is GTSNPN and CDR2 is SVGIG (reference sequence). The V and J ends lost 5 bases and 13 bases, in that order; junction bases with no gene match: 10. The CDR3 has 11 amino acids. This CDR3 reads CAWEIDRVSTF. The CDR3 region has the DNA TGTGCCTGGGAAATCGACAGGGTTAGCACCTTC.

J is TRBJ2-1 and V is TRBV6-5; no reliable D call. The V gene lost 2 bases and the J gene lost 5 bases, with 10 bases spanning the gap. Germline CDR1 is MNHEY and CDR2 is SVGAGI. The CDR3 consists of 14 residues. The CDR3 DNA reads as TGTGCCAGCAGTTACACGGTACTCAACAATGAGCAGTTCTTC. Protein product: CASSYTVLNNEQFF.

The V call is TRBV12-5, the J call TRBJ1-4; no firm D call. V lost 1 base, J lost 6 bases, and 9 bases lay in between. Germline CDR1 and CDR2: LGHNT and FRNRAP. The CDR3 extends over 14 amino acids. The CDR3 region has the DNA TGTGCTAGTGGTTTGGGAGGGAGAGATGAAAAACTGTTTTTT. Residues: CASGLGGRDEKLFF.

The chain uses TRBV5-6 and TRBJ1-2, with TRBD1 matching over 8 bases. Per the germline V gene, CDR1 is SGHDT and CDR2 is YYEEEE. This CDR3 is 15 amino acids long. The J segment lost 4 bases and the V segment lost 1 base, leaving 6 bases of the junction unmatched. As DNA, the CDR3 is TGTGCCAGCAGCTTGTGGCCAGGGGGCGCCTATGGCTACACCTTC. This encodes CASSLWPGGAYGYTF.

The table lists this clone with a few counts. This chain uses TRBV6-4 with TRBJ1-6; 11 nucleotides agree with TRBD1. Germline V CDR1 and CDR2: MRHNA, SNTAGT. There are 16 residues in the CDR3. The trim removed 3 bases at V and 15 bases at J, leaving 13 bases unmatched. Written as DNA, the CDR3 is TGTGCCAGCAGTGAAAGGACAGGGGGCGATTTCACGCACCTCCACTTT. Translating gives CASSERTGGDFTHLHF.

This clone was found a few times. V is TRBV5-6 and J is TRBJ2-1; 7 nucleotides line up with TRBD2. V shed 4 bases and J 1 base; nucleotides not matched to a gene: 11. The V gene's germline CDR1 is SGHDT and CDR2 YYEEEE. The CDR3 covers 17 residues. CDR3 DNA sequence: TGTGCCAGCAGCACGGGGGGAGCCATGTCTTCCTACAATGAGCAGTTCTTC. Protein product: CASSTGGAMSSYNEQFF.

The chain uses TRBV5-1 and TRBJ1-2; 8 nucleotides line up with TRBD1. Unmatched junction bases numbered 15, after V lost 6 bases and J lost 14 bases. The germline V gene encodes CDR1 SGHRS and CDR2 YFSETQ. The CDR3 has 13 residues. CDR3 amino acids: CASKAGRQGAGTF. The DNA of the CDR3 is TGCGCCAGCAAGGCTGGGAGGCAGGGGGCTGGGACCTTC. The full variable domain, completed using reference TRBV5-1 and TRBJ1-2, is KAGVTQTPRYLIKTRGQQVTLSCSPISGHRSVSWYQQTPGQGLQFLFEYFSETQRNKGNFPGRFSGRQFSNSRSEMNVSTLELGDSALYLCASKAGRQGAGTFGSGTRLTVV.

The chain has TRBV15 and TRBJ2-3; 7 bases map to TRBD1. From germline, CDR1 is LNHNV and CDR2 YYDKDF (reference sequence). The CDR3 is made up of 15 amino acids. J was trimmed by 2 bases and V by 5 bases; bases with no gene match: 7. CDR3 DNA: TGTGCCACCAGCTTAAGGGGGCTAGCCACAGATACGCAGTATTTT. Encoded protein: CATSLRGLATDTQYF.

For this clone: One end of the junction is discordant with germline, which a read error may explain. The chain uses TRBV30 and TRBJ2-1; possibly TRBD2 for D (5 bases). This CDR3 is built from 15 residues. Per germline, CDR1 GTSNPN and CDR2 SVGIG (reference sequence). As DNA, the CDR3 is TGTGCCTGGAGTGTTGGGGTAGCGACCTACAATAAGCAGTTCTTC. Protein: CAWSVGVATYNKQFF.

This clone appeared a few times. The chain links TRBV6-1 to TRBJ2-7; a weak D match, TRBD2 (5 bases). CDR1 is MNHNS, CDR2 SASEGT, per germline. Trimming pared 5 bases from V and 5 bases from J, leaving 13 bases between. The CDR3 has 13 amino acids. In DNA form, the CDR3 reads TGTGCCAGCAGTCTCGAGGGTGTCCACGAGCAGTACTTC. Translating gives CASSLEGVHEQYF.

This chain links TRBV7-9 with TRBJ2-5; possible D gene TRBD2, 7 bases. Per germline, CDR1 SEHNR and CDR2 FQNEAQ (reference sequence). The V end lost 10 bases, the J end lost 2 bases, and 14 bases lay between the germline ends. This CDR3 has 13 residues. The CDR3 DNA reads TGTGCCACTGGCGGGGGCAGTCAAGAGACCCAGTACTTC. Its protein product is CATGGGSQETQYF.

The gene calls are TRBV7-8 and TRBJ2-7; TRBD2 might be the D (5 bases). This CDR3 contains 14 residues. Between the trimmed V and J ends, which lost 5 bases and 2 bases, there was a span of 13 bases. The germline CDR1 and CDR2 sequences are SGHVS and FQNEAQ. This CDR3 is CASSNRLNTYEQYF. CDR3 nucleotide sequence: TGTGCCAGCAGCAACCGACTAAACACCTACGAGCAGTACTTC.

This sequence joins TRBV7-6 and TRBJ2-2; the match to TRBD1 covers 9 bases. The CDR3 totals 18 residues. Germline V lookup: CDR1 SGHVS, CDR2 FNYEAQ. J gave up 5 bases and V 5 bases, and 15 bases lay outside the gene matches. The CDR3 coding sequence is TGTGCCAGCAGCCTGGGAATGTATCGGACAGGGGAAACCGGGGAGCTGTTTTTT. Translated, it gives CASSLGMYRTGETGELFF.

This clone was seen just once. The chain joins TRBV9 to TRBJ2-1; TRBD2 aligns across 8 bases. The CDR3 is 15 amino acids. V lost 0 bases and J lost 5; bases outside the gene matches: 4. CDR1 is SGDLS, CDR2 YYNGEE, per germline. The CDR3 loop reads CASSVGRGGHNEQFF. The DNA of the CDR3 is TGTGCCAGCAGCGTAGGTCGGGGGGGCCACAATGAGCAGTTCTTC.

Here the CDR3 DNA reads TGTGCCTGGAGCGGGGTCCCTTCCTACAATGAGCAGTTCTTC. This gives the protein CAWSGVPSYNEQFF. This chain links TRBV30 with TRBJ2-1; D possibly corresponds to TRBD2 (5 bases). V was clipped by 3 bases and J by 1 base, with 10 bases between them. CDR1 is GTSNPN, CDR2 SVGIG, per germline (reference sequence). The CDR3 runs 14 residues.

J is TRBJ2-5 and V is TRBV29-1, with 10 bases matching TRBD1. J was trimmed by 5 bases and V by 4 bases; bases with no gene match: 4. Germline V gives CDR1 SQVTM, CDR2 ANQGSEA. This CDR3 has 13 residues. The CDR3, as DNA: TGCAGCGTTGGACAGGGGGCACGTGAGACCCAGTACTTC. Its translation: CSVGQGARETQYF.

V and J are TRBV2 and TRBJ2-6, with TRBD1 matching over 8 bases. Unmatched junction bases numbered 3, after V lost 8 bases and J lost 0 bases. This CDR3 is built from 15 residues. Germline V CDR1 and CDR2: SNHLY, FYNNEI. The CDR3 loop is CASGTGASGANVLTF. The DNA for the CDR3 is TGTGCCAGCGGGACAGGAGCCTCTGGGGCCAACGTCCTGACTTTC.